Each of the 12 T cell receptor beta chains below was sequenced from the same sample in a study of OX40 agonist ivuxolimab in advanced cancers. The protocol was immunoSEQ multiplex PCR, while the TCRdb copy is restricted to in-frame clones and leaves out a portion. The sample carries more than 20,000 clones, around 83% recorded once. This material consisted of CD4+ or CD8+ T cells sorted from blood, taken in a trial of the OX40 agonist ivuxolimab. These receptors all stem from an adult with an advanced solid tumor such as melanoma, head and neck, liver or kidney cancer.

V usage is TRBV7-4 and J usage is TRBJ2-3, with D perhaps given as TRBD1 or TRBD2 (5 bases each). This CDR3 region has 15 residues. Germline values: CDR1 SGHVT, CDR2 SQSDAQ. Deletions cut 6 bases from V and 1 base from J, with 14 bases between. The CDR3 coding sequence is TGTGCCAGCAGTCCAGACAGCGGAGGCACAGATACGCAGTATTTT. Translated: CASSPDSGGTDTQYF.

The rearrangement links TRBV7-9 to TRBJ2-5; 7 nucleotides align to TRBD2. TRBJ2-7 explains the end of the DNA better; the J call may be wrong. This CDR3 spans 14 amino acids. Germline CDR1 is SEHNR and CDR2 is FQNEAQ (reference sequence). DNA for the CDR3: TGTGCCAGCAGCTTAGGGGACTACTCCTACGAGCAGTACTTC. It is translated as CASSLGDYSYEQYF.

The chain recombines TRBV10-1 with TRBJ2-5; TRBD1 might be the D (7 bases). The CDR3 is 15 amino acids. V dropped 4 bases and J dropped 4 bases, with 16 bases sitting between them. CDR1 and CDR2 (germline): WNHNN, SYGVQD (reference sequence). The CDR3 DNA reads TGCGCCAGCAGTGTATCGGCAGGGGGGTCAGAGACCCAGTACTTC. This codes for CASSVSAGGSETQYF.

Concerning this clone itself: The same CDR3 also results from other DNA sequences found in this sample. The gene calls are TRBV7-9 and TRBJ2-3, with 10 bases that match TRBD2. Trimming at V came to 5 bases and at J to 4 bases, leaving 12 bases not matched to a gene. Per the germline V gene, CDR1 is SEHNR and CDR2 is FQNEAQ (reference sequence). The CDR3 is 17 amino acids. DNA for the CDR3: TGTGCCAGCAGCGATGGGGTAGCGGGGGGCGGGGCAGATACGCAGTATTTT. It codes for CASSDGVAGGGADTQYF.

The chain uses TRBV7-9 and TRBJ1-2; no clear D. Germline CDR1 SEHNR, CDR2 FQNEAQ (reference sequence). There are 14 residues in the CDR3. Trimming shortened V by 5 bases and J by 4 bases, and 14 bases separated the two germline ends. CDR3 sequence: CASSLPQSPYGYTF. CDR3 bases: TGTGCCAGCAGCCTCCCACAGAGCCCCTATGGCTACACCTTC.

DNA of the CDR3: TGTGCCAGCAGCACTCGGACAGGGGTTGGCTACACCTTC. This sequence encodes CASSTRTGVGYTF. The J gene is TRBJ1-2, the V gene TRBV7-8; 9 bases are shared with TRBD1. The CDR3 consists of 13 residues. CDR1 and CDR2 (germline): SGHVS, FQNEAQ. V shed 5 bases, J shed 7 bases, and the junction held 5 bases outside the gene matches. The full variable domain, with the rest looked up from reference TRBV7-8 and TRBJ1-2, is GAGVSQSPRYKVAKRGQDVALRCDPISGHVSLFWYQQALGQGPEFLTYFQNEAQLDKSGLPSDRFFAERPEGSVSTLKIQRTQQEDSAVYLCASSTRTGVGYTFGSGTRLTVV.

V usage is TRBV27 and J usage is TRBJ1-5, with 8 bases that match TRBD1. V gave up 3 bases and J gave up 7 bases; unmatched junction bases: 8. The germline V gene has CDR1 MNHEY and CDR2 SMNVEV (reference sequence). CDR3 size: 15 residues. The CDR3 coding sequence is TGTGCCAGCAGTTTCCCCGGACAGGGTCCCCAGCCCCAGCATTTT. Its protein product is CASSFPGQGPQPQHF.

This clone has a handful of counts. The rearrangement links TRBV4-1 to TRBJ2-1; TRBD2 matches 11 bases. This CDR3 has 16 amino acids. J was trimmed by 0 bases and V by 5 bases; bases with no gene match: 3. Germline CDR1 reads MGHRA; CDR2 reads YSYEKL. The CDR3 sequence: CASSLAGGVSYNEQFF. The CDR3 coding sequence is TGCGCCAGCAGCTTAGCGGGAGGGGTCTCCTACAATGAGCAGTTCTTC.

This clone was detected only a few times. DNA for the CDR3: TGTGCCAGCAGCTTAGACAGAGTTCCCTACAATGAGCAGTTCTTC. Translating it yields CASSLDRVPYNEQFF. The chain links TRBV5-4 to TRBJ2-1; a possible D gene is TRBD1 (5 bases). Germline V gene data show CDR1 as SGHNT and CDR2 as YYREEE (reference sequence). Trimming removed 2 bases at V and 2 bases at J, with 11 bases between. There are 15 residues in the CDR3. Complete variable domain (other parts from reference TRBV5-4 and TRBJ2-1): ETGVTQSPTHLIKTRGQQVTLRCSSQSGHNTVSWYQQALGQGPQFIFQYYREEENGRGNFPPRFSGLQFPNYSSELNVNALELDDSALYLCASSLDRVPYNEQFFGPGTRLTVL.

This CDR3 is CASNGPWPPYEQYF. For the CDR3, the DNA is TGTGCCAGTAATGGACCTTGGCCACCCTACGAGCAGTACTTC. This rearrangement joins TRBV2 to TRBJ2-7; no clear D. The V and J ends lost 9 bases and 2 bases respectively, with 17 bases between them. The CDR3 has 14 amino acids. The germline V gene encodes CDR1 SNHLY and CDR2 FYNNEI.

In this sample, this clone turned up a few times. The V call is TRBV11-3, the J call TRBJ2-2; no firm D call. The CDR3 runs to 18 residues. V lost 5 bases and J lost 4, with 23 bases in between. Per the germline V gene, CDR1 is SGHNT and CDR2 is YENEEA. The CDR3 DNA reads as TGTGCCAGCAGCCAAGATCATCCCCCCATTGTGGGCACCGGGGAGCTGTTTTTT. The encoded protein is CASSQDHPPIVGTGELFF.

This clone occurred once. The chain uses TRBV5-1 and TRBJ2-1; D uncertain. The CDR3 covers 12 residues. V was clipped by 0 bases and J by 10 bases, with 8 bases between them. CDR1 is SGHRS, CDR2 YFSETQ, per germline. The CDR3 loop is CASSLVELEQFF. CDR3 DNA: TGCGCCAGCAGCTTGGTGGAACTCGAGCAGTTCTTC. Using reference TRBV5-1 and TRBJ2-1 for the parts outside the CDR3, the full variable domain is KAGVTQTPRYLIKTRGQQVTLSCSPISGHRSVSWYQQTPGQGLQFLFEYFSETQRNKGNFPGRFSGRQFSNSRSEMNVSTLELGDSALYLCASSLVELEQFFGPGTRLTVL.